This record concerns one T cell receptor beta chain sequence. Original analysis: Reference gene primer amplification gave nucleated cell count estimates. The method was immunoSEQ multiplex PCR; TCRdb's version includes in-frame clones alone and lacks a portion of them. Clone size and the V and J calls come from that table; the DNA yielded D and trimming. The sample records a few hundred thousand clones, about 82% being singletons. This specimen comes from a study of blood T cell repertoires in COVID-19. Whole-study context: The analysed material was cDNA or gDNA that came from T cells, B-cell-depleted T cells, or PBMCs.

This CDR3 comprises 15 residues. Germline CDR1 reads LGHNA; CDR2 reads YSLEER. Trimming took 4 bases from V and 10 from J; bases not matched to a gene: 11. Source material: peripheral blood. The TCR comes from a man aged 50-60 years with active or convalescent COVID-19. The V gene is TRBV4-3, the J gene TRBJ2-2; 8 nucleotides agree with TRBD2. CDR3 coding DNA: TGCGCCAGCAGCCTATGGGGCGGGGGGACCTCGGAGCTGTTTTTT. It translates to CASSLWGGGTSELFF.